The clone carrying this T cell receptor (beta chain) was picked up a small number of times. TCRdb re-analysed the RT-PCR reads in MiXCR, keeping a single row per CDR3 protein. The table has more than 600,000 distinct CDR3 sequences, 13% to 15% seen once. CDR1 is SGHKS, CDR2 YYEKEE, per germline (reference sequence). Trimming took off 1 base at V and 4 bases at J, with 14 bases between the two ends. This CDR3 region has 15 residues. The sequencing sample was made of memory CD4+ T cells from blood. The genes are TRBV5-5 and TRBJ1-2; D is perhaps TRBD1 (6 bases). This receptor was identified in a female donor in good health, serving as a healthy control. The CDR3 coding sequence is TGTGCCAGCAGCTTGAACACCGGGGGGGCCTATGGCTACACCTTC. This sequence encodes CASSLNTGGAYGYTF.